The 23 T cell receptor beta chains below were found in one sample sequenced in a study of shared clonotypes between healthy human individuals (dated by TCRdb to 2020 to 2022). CD8 naive samples were obtained by positive selection for CCR7 among CD45RO-negative cells, yielding a CD45RA+CCR7+ population from which TemRA cells were excluded. Library preparation used the immunoSEQ multiplex PCR assay. TCRdb re-hosts the immuneACCESS table, in-frame sequences only. Its copies lack some clones; in the studies checked, an unresolved V gene accounts for under half of them, and the cause for the rest is not known. This sample is represented by roughly 570,000 clones; more than 95% of them were singletons. The biggest ten clones account for approximately 0.3% of the sample. Sequenced material: naive CD8+ T cells sorted from blood. What the cell subset or site label conveys for this sample: CD45RA+CCR7+. The receptor source for this set is a man aged 25-45 years in good health.

The gene calls are TRBV13 and TRBJ2-7; no definite D call. The length of the CDR3 is 14 residues. CDR1 and CDR2 from the germline V gene are PRHDT and FYEKMQ (reference sequence). V was pared by 5 bases and J by 2 bases, with 13 bases between. CDR3 amino acids: CASSPPGRTYEQYF. The CDR3 DNA sequence: TGTGCCAGCAGCCCCCCGGGCAGAACCTACGAGCAGTACTTC. The variable domain in full, completed from reference TRBV13 and TRBJ2-7, reads AAGVIQSPRHLIKEKRETATLKCYPIPRHDTVYWYQQGPGQDPQFLISFYEKMQSDKGSIPDRFSAQQFSDYHSELNMSSLELGDSALYFCASSPPGRTYEQYFGPGTRLTVT.

The V call is TRBV29-1, the J call TRBJ2-2; TRBD1 is a possible D gene (5 bases). Trimming took off 2 bases at V and 1 base at J, with 8 bases between the two ends. The germline V gene has CDR1 SQVTM and CDR2 ANQGSEA. This CDR3 spans 14 amino acids. The CDR3 protein is CSVEPTGNTGELFF. DNA of the CDR3: TGCAGCGTTGAACCAACAGGGAACACCGGGGAGCTGTTTTTT.

In the case of this clone: The sample contains more than one DNA sequence encoding this CDR3. The V and J genes are TRBV9 and TRBJ2-7, with D unresolved. V lost 0 bases and J lost 1, with 5 bases in between. Germline assignment: CDR1 SGDLS and CDR2 YYNGEE. The CDR3 is made up of 13 amino acids. The CDR3 here is CASSVDASYEQYF. The CDR3 coding sequence is TGTGCCAGCAGCGTAGATGCTTCCTACGAGCAGTACTTC.

The chain employs TRBV2 and TRBJ2-7, with 7 bases fitting TRBD2. After removal of 3 bases from V and 0 bases from J, the junction contained 5 bases not matched to a gene. CDR1 is SNHLY and CDR2 is FYNNEI in the germline V gene. CDR3 length: 15 residues. CDR3 amino acids: CASSDSRGSSYEQYF. In nucleotides, the CDR3 is TGTGCCAGCAGTGACTCTCGCGGGAGCTCCTACGAGCAGTACTTC.

This chain joins TRBV7-9 and TRBJ1-2; unclear D gene. V dropped 1 base and J dropped 6 bases, with 3 bases sitting between them. The V gene's germline CDR1 is SEHNR and CDR2 FQNEAQ (reference sequence). This CDR3 is 11 amino acids long. The CDR3 DNA follows: TGTGCCAGCAGCTTAGGGAATGGCTACACCTTC. Amino acid sequence: CASSLGNGYTF.

CDR3 residues: CAWSEQGPEKLFF. The CDR3 coding sequence is TGTGCCTGGAGTGAACAGGGGCCCGAAAAACTGTTTTTT. The genes are TRBV30 and TRBJ1-4, with TRBD1 matching 7 bases. The CDR3 is made up of 13 amino acids. Germline V gene data show CDR1 as GTSNPN and CDR2 as SVGIG (reference sequence). V lost 1 base, J lost 8 bases, and 4 bases stayed unmatched.

The chain is built from TRBV15 and TRBJ2-2; no clear D gene. This CDR3 region has 17 residues. Trimming took 3 bases from V and 1 from J, leaving 15 bases between them. Germline V lookup: CDR1 LNHNV, CDR2 YYDKDF (reference sequence). The CDR3 loop is CATSRDNRKWNTGELFF. CDR3 bases: TGTGCCACCAGCAGGGATAATAGGAAGTGGAACACCGGGGAGCTGTTTTTT.

The CDR3 DNA is TGCGCCAGCAGCCAGATAGCGGGTTTAGGCTACGAGCAGTACTTC. This sequence encodes CASSQIAGLGYEQYF. The rearrangement links TRBV4-1 to TRBJ2-7; 7 nucleotides align to TRBD2. The CDR3 contains 15 residues. The ends lost 3 bases at V and 3 bases at J; junction bases unmatched: 8. Germline V CDR1 and CDR2: MGHRA, YSYEKL.

The chain combines TRBV5-1 with TRBJ1-1, with TRBD1 matching over 11 bases. Germline V gene sequence: CDR1 SGHRS, CDR2 YFSETQ. This CDR3 region has 16 residues. With 4 bases clipped from V and 4 bases from J, the junction kept 9 bases outside the gene matches. The CDR3: CASSLAGQGVVTEAFF. For the CDR3, the DNA is TGCGCCAGCAGCCTCGCGGGACAGGGGGTAGTCACTGAAGCTTTCTTT. Complete variable domain (other parts from reference TRBV5-1 and TRBJ1-1): KAGVTQTPRYLIKTRGQQVTLSCSPISGHRSVSWYQQTPGQGLQFLFEYFSETQRNKGNFPGRFSGRQFSNSRSEMNVSTLELGDSALYLCASSLAGQGVVTEAFFGQGTRLTVV.

The rearrangement joins TRBV9 to TRBJ2-2; TRBD1 aligns across 9 bases. This CDR3 is 16 amino acids long. The germline gives CDR1 SGDLS, CDR2 YYNGEE. V trimming: 3 bases; J trimming: 4 bases; junction bases outside the gene matches: 7. This CDR3 reads CASSANRGHGTGELFF. In DNA, the CDR3 is TGTGCCAGCAGCGCAAACAGGGGGCACGGCACCGGGGAGCTGTTTTTT.

The rearrangement links TRBV7-9 to TRBJ2-3; 10 bases line up with TRBD2. Looked up from germline, CDR1 is SEHNR and CDR2 is FQNEAQ (reference sequence). The CDR3 is made up of 14 amino acids. The trim removed 4 bases at V and 4 bases at J, leaving 2 bases unmatched. The CDR3 loop reads CASSSTSGSDTQYF. CDR3 bases: TGTGCCAGCAGCTCGACTAGCGGGTCAGATACGCAGTATTTT.

The chain uses TRBV6-1 and TRBJ1-5; 9 bases agree with TRBD1. The germline gives CDR1 MNHNS, CDR2 SASEGT. The CDR3 is made up of 16 amino acids. V dropped 3 bases and J dropped 6; count of bases not matched to a gene: 9. The CDR3 nucleotides read TGTGCCAGCAGTGATTTTGGGACAGGGTCTGGTCAGCCCCAGCATTTT. It encodes CASSDFGTGSGQPQHF.

This clone appeared once. The chain links TRBV7-9 to TRBJ2-7, with D perhaps assigned TRBD1 or TRBD2 (5 bases each). Germline loops: CDR1 SEHNR, CDR2 FQNEAQ (reference sequence). The CDR3 loop spans 15 amino acids. Trimming stripped 4 bases from V and 3 bases from J, with 16 bases between. CDR3 bases: TGTGCCAGCAGCTCCCGGGACGGGGAATTCTACGAGCAGTACTTC. Translating gives CASSSRDGEFYEQYF.

This clone was observed a single time. One end of the junction fails to match germline, which may point to a read error. This sequence joins TRBV19 and TRBJ2-7, with a possible D match to TRBD2 (6 bases). Germline lookup yields CDR1 LNHDA and CDR2 SQIVND (reference sequence). This CDR3 contains 14 residues. DNA for the CDR3: TGTGCCAGTAGTATACAGGGACTCTCCCACGAGCAGTACTTC. It specifies CASSIQGLSHEQYF.

CDR3 loop: CASSLKGTGELFF. CDR3 nucleotides: TGTGCCAGCAGCTTAAAGGGAACCGGGGAGCTGTTTTTT. The rearrangement uses TRBV7-6 and TRBJ2-2; D is unclear. The V gene's germline CDR1 is SGHVS and CDR2 FNYEAQ. Trimming pared 2 bases from V and 5 bases from J, leaving 6 bases between. This CDR3 region has 13 residues.

The rearrangement joins TRBV7-8 to TRBJ2-1; no clear D gene. Germline CDR1 reads SGHVS; CDR2 reads FQNEAQ. Trimming removed 1 base from V and 1 base from J, with 5 bases in between. The length of the CDR3 is 14 residues. The CDR3 DNA reads TGTGCCAGCAGCTTAGAATTTTCCTACAATGAGCAGTTCTTC. Residues: CASSLEFSYNEQFF.

The V gene is TRBV27, the J gene TRBJ1-2; tentative D call: TRBD1 (6 bases). In germline, CDR1 is MNHEY, CDR2 SMNVEV (reference sequence). V was cut by 1 base and J by 5 bases, with 11 bases left in between. This CDR3 has 14 residues. The DNA for the CDR3 is TGTGCCAGCAGTTTATACAGGGAAAGTTATGGCTACACCTTC. Translating it yields CASSLYRESYGYTF.

This clone showed up just once. The V and J genes are TRBV6-5 and TRBJ2-2; no clear D gene. The CDR3 spans 13 residues. Between the trimmed V and J ends, which lost 3 bases and 5 bases, there was a span of 7 bases. The germline V gene has CDR1 MNHEY and CDR2 SVGAGI. In nucleotides, the CDR3 is TGTGCCAGCAGTTATGCCCATACCGGGGAGCTGTTTTTT. It encodes CASSYAHTGELFF.

V usage is TRBV18 and J usage is TRBJ1-2, with D perhaps matching TRBD1 (5 bases). This CDR3 comprises 12 residues. V was cut by 3 bases and J by 4 bases, with 6 bases left in between. CDR1 and CDR2 (germline): KGHSH, LQKENI. The CDR3 DNA reads as TGTGCCAGCTCACCGGACACCTATGGCTACACCTTC. Encoded protein: CASSPDTYGYTF.

The CDR3 coding sequence is TGTGCCAGCAGCTCCCCAATGGGGGCTAGCGGGGCCATTGTGCAGTTCTTC. This encodes CASSSPMGASGAIVQFF. The V and J genes are TRBV7-9 and TRBJ2-1, with 9 positions matching TRBD2. This CDR3 comprises 17 residues. The J segment lost 12 bases and the V segment lost 4 bases, leaving 19 bases of the junction unmatched. Germline V gene lookup returns CDR1 SEHNR and CDR2 FQNEAQ (reference sequence).

This chain uses TRBV6-1 with TRBJ1-5; 7 bases fit TRBD1. V lost 7 bases to trimming and J lost 5 bases; unmatched junction nucleotides: 11. The CDR3 is made up of 15 amino acids. Germline V lookup: CDR1 MNHNS, CDR2 SASEGT. CDR3 amino acids: CASTLNPGGYQPQHF. CDR3 bases: TGTGCCAGCACCCTCAATCCAGGGGGTTATCAGCCCCAGCATTTT.

The chain has TRBV7-9 and TRBJ2-7; 12 nucleotides align to TRBD2. Unmatched junction bases numbered 8, after V lost 3 bases and J lost 5 bases. CDR1 SEHNR and CDR2 FQNEAQ come from the germline V gene (reference sequence). This CDR3 is built from 16 residues. CDR3 DNA: TGTGCCAGCAGCTTGCTAGCGGGAGGGCCGAAGAACGAGCAGTACTTC. It encodes CASSLLAGGPKNEQYF.

The chain recombines TRBV27 with TRBJ2-5; unclear D gene. Germline loops: CDR1 MNHEY, CDR2 SMNVEV (reference sequence). There are 12 residues in the CDR3. V lost 5 bases and J lost 5, with 9 bases in between. CDR3 nucleotides: TGTGCCAGCAGTCACGCTGGGGAGACCCAGTACTTC. Its protein is CASSHAGETQYF.